The 23 T cell receptor beta chains below all came from one sample that was sequenced in a study of cytomegalovirus exposure and HLA in healthy donors. PCR used 60 Vbeta primers and 13 Jbeta primers. The data were produced by immunoSEQ multiplex PCR, yet TCRdb's version contains in-frame clones alone and is incomplete. The sample includes around 250,000 clones, around 90% of them seen just once. The sample was PBMCs. The receptor source for this set is a girl aged 2-10 years in good health and CMV-seronegative.

CDR3 in amino acids: CASSFQLRGQNTDTQYF. The CDR3 DNA sequence: TGTGCCAGCAGCTTTCAACTCCGGGGACAGAACACAGATACGCAGTATTTT. The gene calls are TRBV7-8 and TRBJ2-3; TRBD1 matches at 7 bases. This CDR3 has 17 amino acids. The V and J ends lost 3 bases and 2 bases, in that order; junction bases with no gene match: 11. CDR1 and CDR2 (germline): SGHVS, FQNEAQ.

The chain combines TRBV30 with TRBJ2-5, with D perhaps TRBD2 (6 bases). The J call could be wrong; TRBJ2-7 is a better fit for the DNA end. CDR1 is GTSNPN and CDR2 is SVGIG in the germline V gene (reference sequence). The CDR3 loop spans 17 amino acids. CDR3 amino acids: CAWSPSRLGGATYEQYF. The CDR3, as DNA: TGTGCCTGGAGTCCGTCCCGGTTGGGCGGGGCCACCTACGAGCAGTACTTC.

The chain carries TRBV5-1 and TRBJ2-7; D possibly corresponds to TRBD2 (6 bases). The CDR3 consists of 13 residues. Trimming removed 5 bases from V and 5 bases from J, with 14 bases in between. The germline V gene encodes CDR1 SGHRS and CDR2 YFSETQ. This CDR3 is CASRPGVGDEQYF. DNA for the CDR3: TGCGCCAGCAGGCCGGGGGTAGGAGACGAGCAGTACTTC.

The gene calls are TRBV5-1 and TRBJ2-1; TRBD2 aligns across 10 bases. Germline CDR1 and CDR2: SGHRS and YFSETQ. This CDR3 has 15 amino acids. V shed 4 bases, J shed 3 bases, and the junction held 4 bases outside the gene matches. The CDR3, as DNA: TGCGCCAGCAGCGGGCCTAGCGGGGGCTACAATGAGCAGTTCTTC. Translated: CASSGPSGGYNEQFF.

The chain uses TRBV7-3 and TRBJ1-1; 8 nucleotides agree with TRBD1. The V segment lost 6 bases and the J segment 4 bases; nucleotides outside the gene matches: 4. This CDR3 has 13 amino acids. The germline gives CDR1 SGHTA, CDR2 FQGTGA. The CDR3 sequence is CASRTGGGTEAFF. CDR3 in DNA: TGTGCCAGCAGAACAGGGGGGGGCACTGAAGCTTTCTTT.

The chain carries TRBV6-6 and TRBJ1-1; D gene unclear. The CDR3 contains 13 residues. Germline V CDR1 and CDR2: MNHNY, SVGAGI (reference sequence). The V end lost 5 bases, the J end lost 1 base, and 8 bases lay between the germline ends. CDR3 DNA sequence: TGTGCCAGCAGTCTCTCCCCGAACACTGAAGCTTTCTTT. Translated, it gives CASSLSPNTEAFF.

The V call is TRBV13, the J call TRBJ2-5; TRBD2 agrees at 10 bases. The CDR3 contains 14 residues. Germline assignment: CDR1 PRHDT and CDR2 FYEKMQ (reference sequence). Trimming removed 0 bases from V and 5 bases from J; junction bases left unmatched: 0. CDR3 amino acids: CASSLGAGGETQYF. CDR3 coding DNA: TGTGCCAGCAGCTTAGGAGCGGGGGGGGAGACCCAGTACTTC.

This clone was counted once. The chain is built from TRBV6-6 and TRBJ1-5, with D possibly TRBD1 on 5 matching bases. CDR1 is MNHNY, CDR2 SVGAGI, per germline (reference sequence). CDR3 length: 15 amino acids. Trimming left V 6 bases short and J 4 bases short, with 16 bases between. As DNA, the CDR3 is TGTGCCAGCAGGGGGCCTACGGTTCAAAATCAGCCCCAGCATTTT. It translates to CASRGPTVQNQPQHF.

CDR3: CASSSTGGGSYEQYF. CDR3 nucleotides: TGTGCCAGCAGCTCGACAGGGGGCGGCTCCTACGAGCAGTACTTC. The chain uses TRBV5-6 and TRBJ2-7, with 10 bases matching TRBD1. CDR3 size: 15 residues. Looked up from germline, CDR1 is SGHDT and CDR2 is YYEEEE. Unmatched junction bases numbered 3, after V lost 3 bases and J lost 0 bases.

The rearrangement uses TRBV5-1 and TRBJ2-3, with 8 bases that match TRBD2. Germline V gene sequence: CDR1 SGHRS, CDR2 YFSETQ. This CDR3 contains 14 residues. Trimming removed 5 bases from V and 2 bases from J; junction bases left unmatched: 4. CDR3 protein: CASSLAGHTDTQYF. The DNA for the CDR3 is TGCGCCAGCAGTCTAGCGGGCCACACAGATACGCAGTATTTT.

This clone has just a few counts. This chain links TRBV28 with TRBJ1-4, with D hard to call. The CDR3 is made up of 11 amino acids. The V end lost 5 bases, the J end lost 6 bases, and 4 bases lay between the germline ends. The V gene's germline CDR1 is MDHEN and CDR2 SYDVKM. In nucleotides, the CDR3 is TGTGCCAGCAGTCCAGATGAAAAACTGTTTTTT. It is translated as CASSPDEKLFF.

This clone has only one observation. The chain links TRBV27 to TRBJ2-2, with 9 bases lining up with TRBD1. Germline loops: CDR1 MNHEY, CDR2 SMNVEV (reference sequence). After removal of 1 base from V and 4 bases from J, the junction contained 4 bases not matched to a gene. This CDR3 spans 16 amino acids. The CDR3 DNA follows: TGTGCCAGCAGTTTATTGGGACAGGGAAGCACCGGGGAGCTGTTTTTT. This gives the protein CASSLLGQGSTGELFF.

The CDR3 sequence is CAWTQGNPNEKLFF. The CDR3 nucleotides read TGTGCCTGGACCCAGGGTAACCCAAATGAAAAACTGTTTTTT. The chain joins TRBV30 to TRBJ1-4; perhaps TRBD1 as D (5 bases). Germline lookup yields CDR1 GTSNPN and CDR2 SVGIG (reference sequence). V lost 4 bases to trimming and J lost 5 bases, with 14 bases between them. The CDR3 has 14 residues. Drawing the rest from reference TRBV30 and TRBJ1-4, the complete variable domain is SQTIHQWPATLVQPVGSPLSLECTVEGTSNPNLYWYRQAAGRGLQLLFYSVGIGQISSEVPQNLSASRPQDRQFILSSKKLLLSDSGFYLCAWTQGNPNEKLFFGSGTQLSVL.

The genes are TRBV7-3 and TRBJ2-2, with D perhaps matching TRBD1 (5 bases). The germline V gene has CDR1 SGHTA and CDR2 FQGTGA. The ends were cut back, 2 bases at V and 6 bases at J, with 13 bases in the middle. There are 15 residues in the CDR3. The CDR3: CASSLSRDRPGELFF. The CDR3 DNA sequence: TGTGCCAGCAGCTTATCCAGGGATCGGCCCGGGGAGCTGTTTTTT.

The V gene is TRBV9, the J gene TRBJ2-3, with 8 bases lining up with TRBD1. The V and J ends lost 3 bases and 2 bases, in that order; junction bases with no gene match: 11. Germline lookup yields CDR1 SGDLS and CDR2 YYNGEE. This CDR3 comprises 17 residues. DNA for the CDR3: TGTGCCAGCAGCGATAACGCCAGGGGGCGATCCACAGATACGCAGTATTTT. Residues: CASSDNARGRSTDTQYF.

The chain combines TRBV6-1 with TRBJ2-1; D not resolved. Deletions cut 3 bases from V and 3 bases from J, with 6 bases between. This CDR3 is 13 amino acids long. Germline V CDR1 and CDR2: MNHNS, SASEGT. The chain's CDR3 is CASSEGSYNEQFF. The CDR3 DNA reads as TGTGCCAGCAGTGAGGGCAGCTACAATGAGCAGTTCTTC.

V and J are TRBV27 and TRBJ2-5; perhaps TRBD2 as D (5 bases). V was clipped by 1 base and J by 4 bases, with 10 bases between them. Germline V gene lookup returns CDR1 MNHEY and CDR2 SMNVEV (reference sequence). The length of the CDR3 is 14 residues. CDR3 sequence reads: CASSLWRTGETQYF. The CDR3 coding sequence is TGTGCCAGCAGTTTATGGAGGACCGGAGAGACCCAGTACTTC.

This chain uses TRBV19 with TRBJ1-1; D unresolved. This CDR3 region has 13 residues. CDR1 and CDR2 (germline): LNHDA, SQIVND (reference sequence). Trimming stripped 10 bases from V and 1 base from J, with 13 bases between. The DNA for the CDR3 is TGTGCCATCTCCCAGGCAGGGAACACTGAAGCTTTCTTT. It codes for CAISQAGNTEAFF.

This clone was seen a handful of times. The V and J genes are TRBV6-1 and TRBJ1-5; TRBD1 might be the D (5 bases). CDR3 length: 12 residues. V was shortened by 8 bases and J by 4 bases, with 9 bases between the two germline ends. Germline V gene sequence: CDR1 MNHNS, CDR2 SASEGT. DNA of the CDR3: TGTGCCAGCGGAACAGGTAATCAGCCCCAGCATTTT. Translation gives CASGTGNQPQHF.

A word on this clone: The junction differs from germline at one of its ends, possibly a read error. Other DNA sequences in the sample encode the same CDR3. The V gene is TRBV28, the J gene TRBJ1-6; 8 nucleotides align to TRBD1. The CDR3 is 17 amino acids. CDR1 and CDR2 from the germline V gene are MDHEN and SYDVKM. CDR3 in amino acids: CASSQNLKTGVNSPLHF. The CDR3 DNA sequence: TGCGCCAGCAGCCAAAATCTTAAGACAGGGGTGAATTCACCCCTCCACTTT.

This clone was found once. The rearrangement uses TRBV5-6 and TRBJ1-4, with TRBD1 matching over 8 bases. Germline V gives CDR1 SGHDT, CDR2 YYEEEE. Germline trimming cut 7 bases from V and 7 bases from J; bases unmatched to any gene: 6. CDR3 length: 13 residues. This CDR3 reads CASQSGGSEKLFF. The DNA of the CDR3 is TGTGCCAGCCAATCAGGGGGCTCTGAAAAACTGTTTTTT. Looking up the rest from reference TRBV5-6 and TRBJ1-4 gives the full variable domain: DAGVTQSPTHLIKTRGQQVTLRCSPKSGHDTVSWYQQALGQGPQFIFQYYEEEERQRGNFPDRFSGHQFPNYSSELNVNALLLGDSALYLCASQSGGSEKLFFGSGTQLSVL.

This chain uses TRBV7-6 with TRBJ1-6; tentative D call: TRBD1 (6 bases). Between the trimmed V and J ends, which lost 7 bases and 5 bases, there was a span of 9 bases. This CDR3 is 13 amino acids long. Per the germline V gene, CDR1 is SGHVS and CDR2 is FNYEAQ. CDR3 residues: CASNSGDNSPLHF. As DNA, the CDR3 is TGTGCCAGCAATTCAGGGGATAATTCACCCCTCCACTTT. The full variable domain, its missing parts supplied by reference TRBV7-6 and TRBJ1-6, is GAGVSQSPRYKVTKRGQDVALRCDPISGHVSLYWYRQALGQGPEFLTYFNYEAQQDKSGLPNDRFSAERPEGSISTLTIQRTEQRDSAMYRCASNSGDNSPLHFGNGTRLTVT.

CDR3 nucleotides: TGTGCCAGCAGCCAAGGCAGGGAGGCGAACACTGAAGCTTTCTTT. It codes for CASSQGREANTEAFF. V and J are TRBV4-2 and TRBJ1-1; tentative D call: TRBD1 (5 bases). Germline lookup yields CDR1 LGHNA and CDR2 YNFKEQ. CDR3 length equals 15 residues. The V and J ends lost 1 base and 1 base respectively, with 10 bases between them.